This entry describes one TCR beta chain. Its antigen is not identified. The CDR3 has 12 residues. Germline loops: CDR1 DFQATT, CDR2 SNEGSKA (reference sequence). Trimming cost V 6 bases and J 3 bases; bases outside gene matches: 3. The data derive from a study of CD8+CD57+ T cells in acquired aplastic anemia. Study-wide context: Mean yield of DNA from sorted CD4+ and CD8+ cells was about 3.2 ug.

Notes on the study in general: A set of 25 to 30 CD8+ CDR3 sequences was shared between patients and controls, and these sequences appeared highly expressed in patients.

CDR3 and TCR beta VDJ profiling relied on a genomic DNA template. TCRdb analysed the reads with MiXCR anew, one entry per CDR3 protein. The sample has 150,000 to 200,000 distinct CDR3 sequences; around 75% are singletons. All patients picked for sequencing had shown, by flow cytometry, an expansion of CD8+CD57+ cells. This chain links TRBV20-1 with TRBJ2-5, with TRBD1 matching over 8 bases. This sequence was found in a human donor with aplastic anemia. The sample consisted of sorted CD4+, CD8+, or CD8+CD57+ T cells (not recorded which) from PBMCs. CDR3 residues: CSAPGQEETQYF. For the CDR3, the DNA is TGCAGTGCCCCGGGACAGGAAGAGACCCAGTACTTC.